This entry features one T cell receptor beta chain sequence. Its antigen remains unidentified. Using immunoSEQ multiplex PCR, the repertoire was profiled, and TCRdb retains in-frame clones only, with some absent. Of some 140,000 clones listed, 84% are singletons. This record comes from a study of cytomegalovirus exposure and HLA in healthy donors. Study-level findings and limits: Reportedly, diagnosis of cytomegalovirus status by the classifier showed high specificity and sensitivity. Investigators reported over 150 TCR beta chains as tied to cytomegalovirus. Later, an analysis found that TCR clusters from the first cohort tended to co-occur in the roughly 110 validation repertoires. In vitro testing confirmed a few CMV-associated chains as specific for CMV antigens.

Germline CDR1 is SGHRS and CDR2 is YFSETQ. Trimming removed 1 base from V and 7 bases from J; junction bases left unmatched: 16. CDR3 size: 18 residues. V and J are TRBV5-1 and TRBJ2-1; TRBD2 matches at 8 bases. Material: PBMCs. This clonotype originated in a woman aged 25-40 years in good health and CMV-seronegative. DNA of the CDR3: TGCGCCAGCAGCTTGATCCCGCGGGGGGCTTCTTCGAGTAATGAGCAGTTCTTC. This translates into CASSLIPRGASSSNEQFF.